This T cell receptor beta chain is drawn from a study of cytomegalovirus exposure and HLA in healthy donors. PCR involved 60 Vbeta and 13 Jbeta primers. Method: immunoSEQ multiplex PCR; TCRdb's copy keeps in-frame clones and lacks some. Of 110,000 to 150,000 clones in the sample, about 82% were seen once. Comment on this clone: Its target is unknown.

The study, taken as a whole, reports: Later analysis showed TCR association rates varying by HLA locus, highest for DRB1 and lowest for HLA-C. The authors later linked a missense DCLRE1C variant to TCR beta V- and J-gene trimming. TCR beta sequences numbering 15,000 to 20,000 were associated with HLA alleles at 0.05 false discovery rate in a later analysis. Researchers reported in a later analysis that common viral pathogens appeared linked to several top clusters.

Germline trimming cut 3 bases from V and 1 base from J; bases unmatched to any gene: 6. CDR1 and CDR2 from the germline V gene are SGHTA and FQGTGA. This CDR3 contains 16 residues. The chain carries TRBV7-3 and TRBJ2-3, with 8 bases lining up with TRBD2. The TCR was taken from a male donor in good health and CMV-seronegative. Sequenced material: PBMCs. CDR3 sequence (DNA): TGTGCCAGCAGCTTGGGGATAGCGGGGCGCACAGATACGCAGTATTTT. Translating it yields CASSLGIAGRTDTQYF. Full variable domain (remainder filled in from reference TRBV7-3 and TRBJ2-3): GAGVSQTPSNKVTEKGKYVELRCDPISGHTALYWYRQSLGQGPEFLIYFQGTGAADDSGLPNDRFFAVRPEGSVSTLKIQRTERGDSAVYLCASSLGIAGRTDTQYFGPGTRLTVL.